The text below deals with one TCR beta chain. What it binds is unknown. Trimming pared 5 bases from V and 4 bases from J, leaving 5 bases between. Germline V gives CDR1 MDHEN, CDR2 SYDVKM. This CDR3 comprises 11 residues. The protocol was immunoSEQ multiplex PCR, while the TCRdb copy is restricted to in-frame clones and leaves out a portion. The sample records around 54,000 clones, around 83% being singletons. Stated time point: week 47, end of study. Vaccinated patients received 300 ug of mutant IDH1 20-mer peptide per dose, with topical imiquimod. This sample was included in a study of a mutant IDH1 vaccine in newly diagnosed glioma. Findings and limits, study-wide: Pseudoprogression appeared independent of alterations in top peripheral clonotypes.

This receptor was taken from a woman between 50 and 59 years old with glioma. The sequencing used PBMCs, collected from a glioma patient whose treatment included an IDH1 peptide vaccine. The rearrangement links TRBV28 to TRBJ2-5; D is unclear. CDR3 nucleotide sequence: TGTGCCAGCAGTCCCCGAGAGACCCAGTACTTC. This codes for CASSPRETQYF.